The 22 T cell receptor beta chains below were found in one sample sequenced in a study of CD8+CD57+ T cells in acquired aplastic anemia. Template material for TCR beta VDJ and CDR3 profiling consisted of genomic DNA. TCRdb passed the reads through MiXCR, listing each CDR3 protein once. The profile shows about 170,000 distinct CDR3 sequences, under 75% of them singletons. The sequencing sample was made of sorted CD4+, CD8+, or CD8+CD57+ T cells (not recorded which) from PBMCs. All receptors derive from a human donor in good health.

This clonotype was seen a few times. The CDR3: CASSLGQGMMNTEAFF. For the CDR3, the DNA is TGCGCCAGCAGCTTGGGACAGGGGATGATGAACACTGAAGCTTTCTTT. This chain links TRBV5-1 with TRBJ1-1, with 8 bases that match TRBD1. Germline trimming cut 0 bases from V and 0 bases from J; bases unmatched to any gene: 4. CDR1 and CDR2 from the germline V gene are SGHRS and YFSETQ. There are 16 residues in the CDR3.

The chain joins TRBV12-3 or TRBV12-4 to TRBJ1-2; the match to TRBD1 covers 9 bases. CDR3 size: 14 residues. V shed 8 bases and J 4 bases; nucleotides not matched to a gene: 8. The CDR3 protein is CASSTYRGLYGYTF. For the CDR3, the DNA is TGTGCCAGCTCAACATACAGGGGGCTCTATGGCTACACCTTC.

This sequence joins TRBV25-1 and TRBJ2-1; no reliable D call. This CDR3 is built from 8 residues. Germline V gene data show CDR1 as MGHDK and CDR2 as SYGVNS. Trimming cost V 9 bases and J 14 bases, with 8 bases left between them. CDR3 sequence (DNA): TGTGCCAGAACTAAGGAGTTCTTC. Its translation: CARTKEFF. Full variable domain (outside the CDR3, taken from reference TRBV25-1 and TRBJ2-1): EADIYQTPRYLVIGTGKKITLECSQTMGHDKMYWYQQDPGMELHLIHYSYGVNSTEKGDLSSESTVSRIRTEHFPLTLESARPSHTSQYLCARTKEFFGPGTRLTVL.

This clonotype was seen a few times. The genes are TRBV19 and TRBJ2-7; a weak D match, TRBD1 (6 bases). Trimming stripped 5 bases from V and 1 base from J, with 12 bases between. Germline-derived CDR1 and CDR2 are LNHDA and SQIVND (reference sequence). This CDR3 spans 14 amino acids. The chain's CDR3 is CASSPQTGSYEQYF. The DNA for the CDR3 is TGTGCCAGTAGTCCTCAGACAGGATCCTACGAGCAGTACTTC.

V and J are TRBV10-1 and TRBJ2-7; D call uncertain. Between the trimmed V and J ends, which lost 3 bases and 0 bases, there was a span of 6 bases. This CDR3 contains 13 residues. Germline values: CDR1 WNHNN, CDR2 SYGVQD (reference sequence). The CDR3, as DNA: TGCGCCAGCAGTGACGACCTCTCCTACGAGCAGTACTTC. It is translated as CASSDDLSYEQYF.

The chain links TRBV24-1 to TRBJ2-1; the D gene is possibly TRBD2 (5 bases). CDR3 size: 11 residues. Looked up from germline, CDR1 is KGHDR and CDR2 is SFDVKD. Between the trimmed V and J ends, which lost 9 bases and 9 bases, there was a span of 11 bases. The CDR3 sequence is CATRAGGEQFF. The CDR3 DNA is TGTGCCACCCGTGCGGGCGGTGAGCAGTTCTTC.

This sequence joins TRBV29-1 and TRBJ2-7; no reliable D call. Germline V gene lookup returns CDR1 SQVTM and CDR2 ANQGSEA. Trimming removed 2 bases from V and 3 bases from J, with 14 bases in between. The CDR3 has 14 residues. The CDR3 DNA reads as TGCAGCGTTGAATTCCGCGGCTCAAGCTACGAGCAGTACTTC. Encoded protein: CSVEFRGSSYEQYF.

The rearrangement links TRBV19 to TRBJ2-1, with D unresolved. Per the germline V gene, CDR1 is LNHDA and CDR2 is SQIVND (reference sequence). V was clipped by 3 bases and J by 6 bases, with 9 bases between them. The CDR3 runs to 13 residues. The CDR3 sequence: CASSMAIFNEQFF. The CDR3, as DNA: TGTGCCAGTAGTATGGCTATTTTCAATGAGCAGTTCTTC.

The chain couples TRBV10-3 to TRBJ2-7, with D perhaps matching TRBD2 (5 bases). Germline loops: CDR1 ENHRY, CDR2 SYGVKD. V lost 2 bases to trimming and J lost 4 bases, with 15 bases between them. This CDR3 has 15 residues. The CDR3 here is CAISEGRRPSYEQYF. For the CDR3, the DNA is TGTGCCATCAGTGAGGGCCGGAGGCCGTCTTACGAGCAGTACTTC.

This clonotype was counted between two and nine times. J is TRBJ2-7 and V is TRBV7-6; 7 nucleotides agree with TRBD1. Germline V gene lookup returns CDR1 SGHVS and CDR2 FNYEAQ. CDR3 length: 15 amino acids. The V gene end was trimmed by 1 base and the J gene end by 7 bases; junction bases not matched to a gene: 10. The CDR3 region is CASSLDLRTGVEQYF. The DNA for the CDR3 is TGTGCCAGCAGCTTAGATCTCAGGACAGGCGTTGAGCAGTACTTC.

Note on this clonotype: A read error is likely, as this CDR3 ends without the conserved phenylalanine or tryptophan. It is unclear where the CDR3 begins or ends on the DNA, so no DNA is shown, and the CDR3 is as TCRdb lists it. The gene calls are TRBV7-9 and TRBJ1-6; the table's D call of TRBD1 was not tested on the DNA. Germline lookup yields CDR1 SEHNR and CDR2 FQNEAQ (reference sequence). The CDR3 contains 15 residues when both ends are counted. The CDR3 loop is CASSLGGSWNSPPHS.

This chain connects TRBV20-1 to TRBJ2-1; TRBD2 aligns across 9 bases. CDR1 is DFQATT, CDR2 SNEGSKA, per germline (reference sequence). This CDR3 comprises 15 residues. The V and J ends lost 0 bases and 5 bases, in that order; junction bases with no gene match: 5. As DNA, the CDR3 is TGCAGTGCTAGAGACCCCGCGGGAGGGGACAATGAGCAGTTCTTC. It specifies CSARDPAGGDNEQFF.

CDR3: CASSLAIQETQYF. CDR3 DNA: TGTGCCAGCAGCTTGGCTATACAAGAGACCCAGTACTTC. This chain links TRBV5-4 with TRBJ2-5, with D uncertain. Germline V CDR1 and CDR2: SGHNT, YYREEE (reference sequence). CDR3 length: 13 amino acids. With 0 bases removed from V and 2 bases from J, the gap between germline ends came to 5 bases.

This chain uses TRBV29-1 with TRBJ1-2; 8 bases line up with TRBD1. Per the germline V gene, CDR1 is SQVTM and CDR2 is ANQGSEA. This CDR3 is 12 amino acids long. V dropped 6 bases and J dropped 7; count of bases not matched to a gene: 7. The CDR3 DNA follows: TGCAGCGTGAGGACAGGGACCGCTGGCTACACCTTC. Translated, it gives CSVRTGTAGYTF.

The rearrangement uses TRBV19 and TRBJ1-5; D unclear. Trimming left V 7 bases short and J 3 bases short, with 7 bases between. CDR1 LNHDA and CDR2 SQIVND come from the germline V gene (reference sequence). The CDR3 runs 12 residues. CDR3 in amino acids: CASTKNNQPQHF. CDR3 sequence (DNA): TGTGCCAGTACTAAGAACAATCAGCCCCAGCATTTT. Looking up the rest from reference TRBV19 and TRBJ1-5 gives the full variable domain: DGGITQSPKYLFRKEGQNVTLSCEQNLNHDAMYWYRQDPGQGLRLIYYSQIVNDFQKGDIAEGYSVSREKKESFPLTVTSAQKNPTAFYLCASTKNNQPQHFGDGTRLSIL.

This chain connects TRBV29-1 to TRBJ2-1; 14 bases fit TRBD2. Unmatched junction bases numbered 7, after V lost 3 bases and J lost 9 bases. In germline, CDR1 is SQVTM, CDR2 ANQGSEA. CDR3 length: 15 residues. The CDR3 DNA reads TGCAGCGTTGAGACTAGCGGGAGGGCAGTGAGTGAGCAGTTCTTC. This gives the protein CSVETSGRAVSEQFF.

This chain joins TRBV20-1 and TRBJ2-3; 8 nucleotides align to TRBD2. V was clipped by 6 bases and J by 0 bases; unmatched bases: 2. CDR1 DFQATT and CDR2 SNEGSKA come from the germline V gene (reference sequence). The length of the CDR3 is 13 residues. This chain's CDR3 is CSAPSGSTDTQYF. CDR3 bases: TGCAGTGCGCCTAGCGGGAGCACAGATACGCAGTATTTT.

The CDR3 is CATSKAGADTQYF. The CDR3 DNA follows: TGTGCCACCAGTAAGGCAGGAGCAGATACGCAGTATTTT. The chain couples TRBV24-1 to TRBJ2-3; no clear D gene. This CDR3 has 13 amino acids. Trimming stripped 6 bases from V and 4 bases from J, with 10 bases between. Germline CDR1 and CDR2: KGHDR and SFDVKD.

This chain connects TRBV29-1 to TRBJ1-2; TRBD1 aligns across 8 bases. Losses at the gene ends were 5 bases for V and 3 bases for J; bases not matched to a gene: 14. Germline V gives CDR1 SQVTM, CDR2 ANQGSEA. The CDR3 sequence is 16 residues long. CDR3 sequence: CSVPELDRGRDYGYTF. CDR3 DNA sequence: TGCAGCGTTCCGGAACTTGACAGGGGTAGGGACTATGGCTACACCTTC.

In this sample, this clonotype turned up many times. The gene calls are TRBV29-1 and TRBJ1-2; D remains unclear. Germline V gene data show CDR1 as SQVTM and CDR2 as ANQGSEA. This CDR3 region has 15 residues. The V and J ends lost 6 bases and 2 bases respectively, with 19 bases between them. This CDR3 reads CSVLPIALGNYGYTF. CDR3 nucleotide sequence: TGCAGCGTCCTTCCCATAGCATTGGGAAACTATGGCTACACCTTC.

This chain connects TRBV30 to TRBJ1-1, with 8 bases that match TRBD1. Germline CDR1 is GTSNPN and CDR2 is SVGIG (reference sequence). The CDR3 is 14 residues long. Trimming cost V 8 bases and J 1 base; bases outside gene matches: 9. The CDR3 spells CAGDRGSRNTEAFF. The CDR3 DNA sequence: TGTGCCGGCGACAGGGGATCTCGGAACACTGAAGCTTTCTTT.

A few counts support this clonotype. The chain joins TRBV20-1 to TRBJ2-1; 10 nucleotides match TRBD2. V dropped 3 bases and J dropped 10; count of bases not matched to a gene: 6. Germline V lookup: CDR1 DFQATT, CDR2 SNEGSKA (reference sequence). The CDR3 extends over 13 amino acids. CDR3: CSARLAGGQEQFF. The CDR3 DNA reads as TGCAGTGCTAGGTTAGCGGGAGGACAAGAGCAGTTCTTC.